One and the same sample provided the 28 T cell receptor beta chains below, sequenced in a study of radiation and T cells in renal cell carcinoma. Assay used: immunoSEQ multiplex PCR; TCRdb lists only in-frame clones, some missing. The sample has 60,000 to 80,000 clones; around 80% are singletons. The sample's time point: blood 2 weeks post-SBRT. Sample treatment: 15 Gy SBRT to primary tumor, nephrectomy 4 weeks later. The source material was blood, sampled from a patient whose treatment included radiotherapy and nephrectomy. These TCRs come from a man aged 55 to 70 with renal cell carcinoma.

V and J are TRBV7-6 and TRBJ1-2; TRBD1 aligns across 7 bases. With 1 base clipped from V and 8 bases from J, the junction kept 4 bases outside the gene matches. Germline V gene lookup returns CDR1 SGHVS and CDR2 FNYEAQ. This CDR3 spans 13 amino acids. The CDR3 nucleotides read TGTGCCAGCAGCTTAGAGACAGGGATGGGCTACACCTTC. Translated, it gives CASSLETGMGYTF.

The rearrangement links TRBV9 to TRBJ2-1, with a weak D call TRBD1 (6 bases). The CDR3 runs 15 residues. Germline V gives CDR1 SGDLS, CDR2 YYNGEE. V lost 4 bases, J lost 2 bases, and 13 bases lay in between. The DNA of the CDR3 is TGTGCCAGCAGCAAGGGACAAGGGACCTACAATGAGCAGTTCTTC. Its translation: CASSKGQGTYNEQFF.

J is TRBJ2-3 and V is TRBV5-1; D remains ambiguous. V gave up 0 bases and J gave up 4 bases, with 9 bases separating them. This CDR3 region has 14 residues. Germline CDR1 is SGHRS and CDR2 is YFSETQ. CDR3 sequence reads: CASSLGLPSDTQYF. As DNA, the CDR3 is TGCGCCAGCAGCTTGGGACTCCCGTCAGATACGCAGTATTTT.

The CDR3: CASSQDFSSGNSRRNEQFF. The CDR3 DNA reads TGTGCCAGCAGCCAAGATTTTTCCAGCGGGAACTCTCGTAGGAATGAGCAGTTCTTC. The V call is TRBV4-2, the J call TRBJ2-1; TRBD2 matches at 7 bases. With 0 bases clipped from V and 7 bases from J, the junction kept 18 bases outside the gene matches. Germline values: CDR1 LGHNA, CDR2 YNFKEQ. The CDR3 has 19 amino acids.

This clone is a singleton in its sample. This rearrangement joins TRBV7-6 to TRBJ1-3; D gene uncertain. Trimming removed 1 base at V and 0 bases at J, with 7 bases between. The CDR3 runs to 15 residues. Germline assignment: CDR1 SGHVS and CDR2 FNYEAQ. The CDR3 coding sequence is TGTGCCAGCAGCTTAGGGCAGGCCTCTGGAAACACCATATATTTT. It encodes CASSLGQASGNTIYF.

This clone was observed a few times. This CDR3 reads CASSSGFQETQYF. The DNA of the CDR3 is TGTGCCAGCAGCTCAGGGTTCCAAGAGACCCAGTACTTC. This rearrangement joins TRBV5-6 to TRBJ2-5; the D gene is possibly TRBD1 (5 bases). Looked up from germline, CDR1 is SGHDT and CDR2 is YYEEEE. The CDR3 has 13 amino acids. V lost 3 bases to trimming and J lost 1 base, with 7 bases between them.

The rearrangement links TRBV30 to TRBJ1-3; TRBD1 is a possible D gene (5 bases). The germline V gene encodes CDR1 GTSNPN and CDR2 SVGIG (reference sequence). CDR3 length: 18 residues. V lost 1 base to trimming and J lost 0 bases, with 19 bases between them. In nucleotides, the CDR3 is TGTGCCTGGAGTGGAGGGGCGCGGAACCGACCCTCTGGAAACACCATATATTTT. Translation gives CAWSGGARNRPSGNTIYF.

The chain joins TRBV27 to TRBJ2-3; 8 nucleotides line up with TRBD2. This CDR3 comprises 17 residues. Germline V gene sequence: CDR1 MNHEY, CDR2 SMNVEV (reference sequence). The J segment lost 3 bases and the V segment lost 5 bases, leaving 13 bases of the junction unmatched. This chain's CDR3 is CASSPPWGTSGTDTQYF. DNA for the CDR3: TGTGCCAGCAGTCCCCCTTGGGGGACTAGTGGTACAGATACGCAGTATTTT.

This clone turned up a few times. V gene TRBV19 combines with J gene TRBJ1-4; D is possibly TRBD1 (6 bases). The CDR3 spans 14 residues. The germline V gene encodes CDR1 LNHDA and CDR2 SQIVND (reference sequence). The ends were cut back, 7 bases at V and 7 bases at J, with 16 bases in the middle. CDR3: CASNYDGGGEKLFF. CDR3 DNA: TGTGCCAGTAACTACGACGGGGGCGGTGAAAAACTGTTTTTT.

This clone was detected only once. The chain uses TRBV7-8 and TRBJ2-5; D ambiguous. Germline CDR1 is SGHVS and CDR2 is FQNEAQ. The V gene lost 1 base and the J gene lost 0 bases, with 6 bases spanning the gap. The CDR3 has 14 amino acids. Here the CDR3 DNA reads TGTGCCAGCAGCTTAGTCCTGTACCAAGAGACCCAGTACTTC. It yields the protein CASSLVLYQETQYF.

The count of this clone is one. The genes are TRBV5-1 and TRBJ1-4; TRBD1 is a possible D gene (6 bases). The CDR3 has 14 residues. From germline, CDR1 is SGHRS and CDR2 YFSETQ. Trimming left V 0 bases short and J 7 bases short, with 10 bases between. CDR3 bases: TGCGCCAGCAGCTTGGACAGGGTTGGTGAAAAACTGTTTTTT. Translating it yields CASSLDRVGEKLFF.

The CDR3 spells CASRTGGGGGGYTF. The CDR3 region has the DNA TGTGCCAGCAGGACAGGGGGAGGTGGAGGTGGCTACACCTTC. The chain links TRBV7-2 to TRBJ1-2, with 9 bases aligning to TRBD1. This CDR3 is built from 14 residues. From germline, CDR1 is SGHTA and CDR2 FQGNSA. Trimming cost V 6 bases and J 7 bases; bases outside gene matches: 9.

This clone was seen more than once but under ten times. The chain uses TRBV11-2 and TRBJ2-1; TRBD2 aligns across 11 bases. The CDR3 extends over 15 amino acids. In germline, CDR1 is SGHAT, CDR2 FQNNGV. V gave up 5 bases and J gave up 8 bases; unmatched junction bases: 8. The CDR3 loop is CASSRLAGKGDEQFF. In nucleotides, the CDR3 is TGTGCCAGCAGCCGACTAGCGGGGAAGGGCGATGAGCAGTTCTTC.

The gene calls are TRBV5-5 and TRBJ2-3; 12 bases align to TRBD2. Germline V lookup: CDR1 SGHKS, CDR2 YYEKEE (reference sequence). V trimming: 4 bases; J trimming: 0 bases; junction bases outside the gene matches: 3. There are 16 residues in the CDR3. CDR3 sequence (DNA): TGTGCCAGCAGCGCAGGACTAGCGGGGAGCACAGATACGCAGTATTTT. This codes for CASSAGLAGSTDTQYF. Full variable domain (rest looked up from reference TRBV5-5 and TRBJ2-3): DAGVTQSPTHLIKTRGQQVTLRCSPISGHKSVSWYQQVLGQGPQFIFQYYEKEERGRGNFPDRFSARQFPNYSSELNVNALLLGDSALYLCASSAGLAGSTDTQYFGPGTRLTVL.

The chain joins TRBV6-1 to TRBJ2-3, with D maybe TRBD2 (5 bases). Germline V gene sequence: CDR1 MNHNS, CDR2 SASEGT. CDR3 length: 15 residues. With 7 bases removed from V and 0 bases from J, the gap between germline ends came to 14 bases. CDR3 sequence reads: CASTFAGTSTDTQYF. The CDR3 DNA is TGTGCCAGCACTTTCGCGGGTACTAGCACAGATACGCAGTATTTT.

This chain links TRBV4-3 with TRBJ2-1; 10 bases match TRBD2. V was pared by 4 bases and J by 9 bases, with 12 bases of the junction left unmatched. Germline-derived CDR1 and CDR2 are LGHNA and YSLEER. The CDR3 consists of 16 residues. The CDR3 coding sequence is TGCGCCAGCAGCCCATTAGCGGGAGGAGCCATCGGTGAGCAGTTCTTC. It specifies CASSPLAGGAIGEQFF.

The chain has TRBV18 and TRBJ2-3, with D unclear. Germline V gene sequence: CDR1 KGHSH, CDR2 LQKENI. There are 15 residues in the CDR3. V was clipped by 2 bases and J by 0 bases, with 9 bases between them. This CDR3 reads CASSPVLASTDTQYF. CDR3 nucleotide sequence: TGTGCCAGCTCACCAGTTTTAGCTAGCACAGATACGCAGTATTTT.

CDR3 protein: CAISPLVGGTGELFF. In nucleotides, the CDR3 is TGTGCCATCAGTCCCTTGGTGGGAGGCACCGGGGAGCTGTTTTTT. The V call is TRBV10-3, the J call TRBJ2-2, with TRBD2 as a possible D gene (6 bases). Per germline, CDR1 ENHRY and CDR2 SYGVKD. The CDR3 loop spans 15 amino acids. Between the trimmed V and J ends, which lost 5 bases and 4 bases, there was a span of 14 bases.

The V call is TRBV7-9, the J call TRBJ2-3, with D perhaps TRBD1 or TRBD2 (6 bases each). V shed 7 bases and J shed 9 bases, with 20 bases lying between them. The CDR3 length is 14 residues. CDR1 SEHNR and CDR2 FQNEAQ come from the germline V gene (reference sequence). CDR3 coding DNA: TGTGCCAGCAACCGTAGGGGGGCGGCCAACACGCAGTATTTT. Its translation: CASNRRGAANTQYF. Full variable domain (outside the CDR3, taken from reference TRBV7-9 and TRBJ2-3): DTGVSQNPRHKITKRGQNVTFRCDPISEHNRLYWYRQTLGQGPEFLTYFQNEAQLEKSRLLSDRFSAERPKGSFSTLEIQRTEQGDSAMYLCASNRRGAANTQYFGPGTRLTVL.

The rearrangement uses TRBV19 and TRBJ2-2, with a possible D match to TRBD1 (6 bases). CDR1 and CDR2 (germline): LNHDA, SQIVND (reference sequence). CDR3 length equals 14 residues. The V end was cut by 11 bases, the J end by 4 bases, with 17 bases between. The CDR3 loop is CAAHGTGSTGELFF. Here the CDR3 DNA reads TGTGCCGCACACGGTACAGGGTCCACCGGGGAGCTGTTTTTT.

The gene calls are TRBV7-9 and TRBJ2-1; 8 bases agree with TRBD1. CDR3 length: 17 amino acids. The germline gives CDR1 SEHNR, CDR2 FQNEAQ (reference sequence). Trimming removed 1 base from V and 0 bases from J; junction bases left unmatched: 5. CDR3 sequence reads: CASSLERTGSSYNEQFF. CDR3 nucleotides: TGTGCCAGCAGCTTAGAGCGGACAGGGAGCTCCTACAATGAGCAGTTCTTC.

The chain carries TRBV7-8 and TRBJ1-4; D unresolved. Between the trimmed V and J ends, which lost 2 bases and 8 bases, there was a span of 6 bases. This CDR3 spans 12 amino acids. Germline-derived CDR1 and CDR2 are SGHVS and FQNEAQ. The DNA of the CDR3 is TGTGCCAGCAGCTTACGGGGAGAAAAACTGTTTTTT. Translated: CASSLRGEKLFF.

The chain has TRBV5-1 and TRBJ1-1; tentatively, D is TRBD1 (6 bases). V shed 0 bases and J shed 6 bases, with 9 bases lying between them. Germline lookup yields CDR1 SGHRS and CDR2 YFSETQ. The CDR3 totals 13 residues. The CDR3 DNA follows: TGCGCCAGCAGCTTGGGACAGGTCCCTGAAGCTTTCTTT. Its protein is CASSLGQVPEAFF.

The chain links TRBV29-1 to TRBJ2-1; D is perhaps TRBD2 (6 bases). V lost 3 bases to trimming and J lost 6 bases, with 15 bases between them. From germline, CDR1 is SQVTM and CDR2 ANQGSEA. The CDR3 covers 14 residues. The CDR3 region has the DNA TGCAGCGTTGATTGGGCGGGAAGGGGCAATGAGCAGTTCTTC. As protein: CSVDWAGRGNEQFF.

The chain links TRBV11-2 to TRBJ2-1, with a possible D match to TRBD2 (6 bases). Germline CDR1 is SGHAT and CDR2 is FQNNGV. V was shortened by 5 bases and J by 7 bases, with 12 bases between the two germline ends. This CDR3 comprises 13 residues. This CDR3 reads CASSLGLTNEQFF. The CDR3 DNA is TGTGCCAGCAGCCTTGGACTAACGAATGAGCAGTTCTTC.

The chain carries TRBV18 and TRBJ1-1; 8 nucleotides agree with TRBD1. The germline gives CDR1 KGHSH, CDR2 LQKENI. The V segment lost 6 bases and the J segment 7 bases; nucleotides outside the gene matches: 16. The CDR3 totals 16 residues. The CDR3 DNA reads TGTGCCAGCTCGCCCCTCGACAGGGGACGGCAGGTTGAAGCTTTCTTT. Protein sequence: CASSPLDRGRQVEAFF.

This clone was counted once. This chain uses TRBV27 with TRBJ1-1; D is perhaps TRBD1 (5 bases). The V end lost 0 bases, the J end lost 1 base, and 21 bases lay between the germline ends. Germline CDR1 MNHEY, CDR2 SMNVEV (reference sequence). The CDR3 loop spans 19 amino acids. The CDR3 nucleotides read TGTGCCAGCAGTTTATCGCTTAGCTCGGTTATCGGGGGGAACACTGAAGCTTTCTTT. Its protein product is CASSLSLSSVIGGNTEAFF.

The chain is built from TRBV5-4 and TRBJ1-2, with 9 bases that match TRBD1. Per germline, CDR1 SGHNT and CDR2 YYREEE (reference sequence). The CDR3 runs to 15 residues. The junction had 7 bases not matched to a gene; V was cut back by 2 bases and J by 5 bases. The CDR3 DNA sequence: TGTGCCAGCAGCTTACAGGGGGCACGATGGTATGGCTACACCTTC. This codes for CASSLQGARWYGYTF.